The 9 T cell receptor beta chains listed next were all sequenced from one sample in a study of blood T cell repertoires in COVID-19. This table comes from immunoSEQ multiplex PCR, and its TCRdb copy is limited to in-frame clones, with some not included. The table shows 150,000 to 200,000 clones, with around 86% occurring only once. Sample: peripheral blood. The receptors were gathered from a man aged 35-49 years with acute or convalescent COVID-19.

The chain is built from TRBV4-2 and TRBJ2-1; TRBD2 agrees at 14 bases. CDR3 length: 16 amino acids. CDR1 is LGHNA, CDR2 YNFKEQ, per germline. The V segment lost 4 bases and the J segment 5 bases; nucleotides outside the gene matches: 4. CDR3 amino acids: CASSRRTSGGNNEQFF. Here the CDR3 DNA reads TGTGCCAGCAGCCGACGGACTAGCGGGGGGAACAATGAGCAGTTCTTC.

This chain uses TRBV4-2 with TRBJ2-5; 7 bases are a match to TRBD2. The CDR3 length is 17 residues. Germline CDR1 reads LGHNA; CDR2 reads YNFKEQ. The V gene end was trimmed by 1 base and the J gene end by 0 bases; junction bases not matched to a gene: 8. The CDR3 here is CASSQAGTTQYQETQYF. In DNA form, the CDR3 reads TGTGCCAGCAGCCAAGCCGGGACTACCCAGTACCAAGAGACCCAGTACTTC.

The J gene is TRBJ1-1, the V gene TRBV15; 9 bases agree with TRBD1. The CDR3 sequence is 15 residues long. V lost 4 bases, J lost 10 bases, and 13 bases stayed unmatched. Germline V gives CDR1 LNHNV, CDR2 YYDKDF (reference sequence). The DNA of the CDR3 is TGTGCCACCAGCAAGCCGGGACAGGGAGGATTTGGAGCTTTCTTT. Its translation is CATSKPGQGGFGAFF.

The chain combines TRBV29-1 with TRBJ2-1, with 8 bases lining up with TRBD2. The CDR3 is 14 residues long. In germline, CDR1 is SQVTM, CDR2 ANQGSEA. V lost 4 bases and J lost 3; bases outside the gene matches: 5. The CDR3 sequence: CSVVRGGLYNEQFF. The DNA of the CDR3 is TGCAGCGTTGTGCGCGGGGGGCTCTACAATGAGCAGTTCTTC.

This clone was recorded only once. The rearrangement joins TRBV5-6 to TRBJ1-1; no definite D call. Germline values: CDR1 SGHDT, CDR2 YYEEEE. The V end was cut by 4 bases, the J end by 3 bases, with 10 bases between. The CDR3 sequence is 13 residues long. In DNA, the CDR3 is TGTGCCAGCAGCACGGGGAGTTACACTGAAGCTTTCTTT. Translation: CASSTGSYTEAFF.

A note on this clone: Germline is not matched at one junction end, which may reflect a read error. V and J are TRBV5-4 and TRBJ2-1; 8 nucleotides align to TRBD1. The germline V gene has CDR1 SGHNT and CDR2 YYREEE (reference sequence). The CDR3 runs to 14 residues. CDR3 region: CAGSSGQGRDEQFF. For the CDR3, the DNA is TGTGCCGGCAGCTCAGGACAGGGTCGGGATGAGCAGTTCTTC.

This chain links TRBV28 with TRBJ2-6; no clear D. The CDR3 extends over 14 amino acids. Per germline, CDR1 MDHEN and CDR2 SYDVKM. V lost 3 bases and J lost 6, with 9 bases in between. CDR3 protein: CASSFQNQANVLTF. The DNA of the CDR3 is TGTGCCAGCAGTTTCCAGAACCAGGCCAACGTCCTGACTTTC.

This clone was counted once. The CDR3 region has the DNA TGCGCCAGCAGCTTTGACAGGGGCGCGAACACTGAAGCTTTCTTT. This codes for CASSFDRGANTEAFF. V is TRBV5-1 and J is TRBJ1-1; 8 bases are a match to TRBD1. Trimming at V came to 2 bases and at J to 1 base, leaving 4 bases not matched to a gene. Germline-derived CDR1 and CDR2 are SGHRS and YFSETQ. CDR3 length: 15 amino acids.

The chain has TRBV19 and TRBJ2-3, with D maybe TRBD1 (5 bases). The V end was cut by 3 bases, the J end by 2 bases, with 15 bases between. The CDR3 totals 16 residues. CDR1 and CDR2 (germline): LNHDA, SQIVND (reference sequence). CDR3 loop: CASSIVPSGATDTQYF. The CDR3 DNA is TGTGCCAGTAGTATTGTGCCCAGTGGGGCCACAGATACGCAGTATTTT.